Reported below is one TCR beta chain. As yet, its antigen is unknown. The sorted regulatory T cells were CD4+, CD25-high and CD127-low, with genomic DNA sequenced. This entry belongs to a study of regulatory and conventional T cells in RAG deficiency. The CDR3 length is 16 residues. Trimming removed 5 bases from V and 9 bases from J, with 20 bases in between. Germline V CDR1 and CDR2: SGHVS, FQNEAQ. The method was immunoSEQ multiplex PCR; TCRdb's version includes in-frame clones alone and lacks a portion of them. The repertoire has roughly 28,000 clones, around nine tenths of them found once; the top ten carry approximately 0.82%. Study results and limitations: Omenn patients showed >85% Treg-Tconv overlap and shorter CDR3 lengths. In Omenn syndrome, sorted "Tregs" may be peripherally activated cells.

These data were also filed under a second study, of regulatory T cells. From that report: Amplification used 52 TRBV primers and 13 TRBJ primers.

Source material: Tregs sorted from blood. The receptor was isolated from a human donor in good health. The V call is TRBV7-8, the J call TRBJ1-6; D unclear. The CDR3 spells CASSIRLRALGSPLHF. The CDR3 DNA follows: TGTGCCAGCAGCATTAGATTGCGGGCTCTTGGTTCACCCCTCCACTTT.